The 23 T cell receptor beta chains given below trace back to one sample, sequenced in a study of cytomegalovirus exposure and HLA in healthy donors. Method: immunoSEQ multiplex PCR; TCRdb's copy keeps in-frame clones and lacks some. The table includes about 160,000 clones, around nine tenths detected once. The source material was PBMCs. These TCRs come from a woman in her late teens or twenties in good health and CMV-seropositive.

This clone showed up just once. The V gene is TRBV7-6, the J gene TRBJ2-3; D is perhaps TRBD2 (7 bases). The CDR3 loop spans 14 amino acids. Looked up from germline, CDR1 is SGHVS and CDR2 is FNYEAQ. V lost 7 bases, J lost 1 base, and 12 bases lay in between. The CDR3: CASTRGGGTDTQYF. CDR3 bases: TGTGCCAGCACGAGGGGGGGTGGCACAGATACGCAGTATTTT.

This chain connects TRBV5-6 to TRBJ1-2, with a tentative D call TRBD1 (6 bases). The CDR3 sequence is 16 residues long. Germline V gene sequence: CDR1 SGHDT, CDR2 YYEEEE. Trimming left V 4 bases short and J 0 bases short, with 16 bases between. The CDR3 sequence: CASSPGTFLSNYGYTF. In nucleotides, the CDR3 is TGTGCCAGCAGCCCTGGGACATTTCTTTCTAACTATGGCTACACCTTC. Using reference TRBV5-6 and TRBJ1-2 for the parts outside the CDR3, the full variable domain is DAGVTQSPTHLIKTRGQQVTLRCSPKSGHDTVSWYQQALGQGPQFIFQYYEEEERQRGNFPDRFSGHQFPNYSSELNVNALLLGDSALYLCASSPGTFLSNYGYTFGSGTRLTVV.

The genes are TRBV2 and TRBJ2-2, with 7 nucleotides matching TRBD2. This CDR3 region has 15 residues. Trimming at V came to 2 bases and at J to 3 bases, leaving 3 bases not matched to a gene. The germline V gene encodes CDR1 SNHLY and CDR2 FYNNEI. The CDR3 here is CASSELAGDTGELFF. CDR3 sequence (DNA): TGTGCCAGCAGTGAACTGGCGGGAGACACCGGGGAGCTGTTTTTT.

This sequence joins TRBV2 and TRBJ2-7; 7 bases are a match to TRBD2. V lost 8 bases, J lost 2 bases, and 6 bases stayed unmatched. The CDR3 runs 13 residues. The V gene's germline CDR1 is SNHLY and CDR2 FYNNEI. The DNA for the CDR3 is TGTGCCAGCGGGCGGGAGCTGACCTACGAGCAGTACTTC. This codes for CASGRELTYEQYF.

The chain combines TRBV5-1 with TRBJ2-3; TRBD2 agrees at 13 bases. V trimming: 4 bases; J trimming: 4 bases; junction bases outside the gene matches: 12. The CDR3 spans 18 residues. CDR1 SGHRS and CDR2 YFSETQ come from the germline V gene. CDR3 sequence: CASSPVRTSGSVADTQYF. As DNA, the CDR3 is TGCGCCAGCAGCCCTGTGAGGACTAGCGGGAGTGTCGCAGATACGCAGTATTTT. The full variable domain, rest sourced from reference TRBV5-1 and TRBJ2-3, is KAGVTQTPRYLIKTRGQQVTLSCSPISGHRSVSWYQQTPGQGLQFLFEYFSETQRNKGNFPGRFSGRQFSNSRSEMNVSTLELGDSALYLCASSPVRTSGSVADTQYFGPGTRLTVL.

This chain uses TRBV11-1 with TRBJ1-1, with D unclear. This CDR3 has 13 residues. The V end was cut by 6 bases, the J end by 4 bases, with 12 bases between. CDR1 is SGHAT, CDR2 FQDESV, per germline (reference sequence). DNA of the CDR3: TGTGCCAGCAGTAAAAGACTCAGCACTGAAGCTTTCTTT. Protein product: CASSKRLSTEAFF.

This chain joins TRBV10-3 and TRBJ2-2; D is ambiguous. In germline, CDR1 is ENHRY, CDR2 SYGVKD. V lost 4 bases, J lost 6 bases, and 18 bases lay in between. The CDR3 spans 16 residues. The CDR3, as DNA: TGTGCCATCAGTGGCCAACAGACAACGGTACCCGGGGAGCTGTTTTTT. Translating gives CAISGQQTTVPGELFF.

The rearrangement links TRBV5-4 to TRBJ2-7, with D hard to call. The V gene lost 2 bases and the J gene lost 7 bases, with 10 bases spanning the gap. CDR3 length: 12 residues. Germline V gene sequence: CDR1 SGHNT, CDR2 YYREEE (reference sequence). The CDR3 DNA follows: TGTGCCAGCAGCTTAGACATTTCGGAGCAGTACTTC. Translation gives CASSLDISEQYF.

The chain links TRBV15 to TRBJ2-7, with 8 bases lining up with TRBD2. Looked up from germline, CDR1 is LNHNV and CDR2 is YYDKDF (reference sequence). J gave up 6 bases and V 0 bases, and 7 bases lay outside the gene matches. The CDR3 totals 15 residues. The DNA of the CDR3 is TGTGCCACCAGCAGAGATTGGAATAGCGGGATCGAGCAGTACTTC. This gives the protein CATSRDWNSGIEQYF.

The gene calls are TRBV4-2 and TRBJ2-3; 10 bases are a match to TRBD2. Germline V gene data show CDR1 as LGHNA and CDR2 as YNFKEQ. The trim removed 0 bases at V and 5 bases at J, leaving 11 bases unmatched. This CDR3 comprises 18 residues. For the CDR3, the DNA is TGTGCCAGCAGCCAAGATTCTATGGCTAGCGGGAGTGGAGATACGCAGTATTTT. Translation: CASSQDSMASGSGDTQYF.

The CDR3 here is CASSLGQSGYTF. The CDR3 DNA reads as TGTGCCAGCAGTTTGGGACAATCTGGCTACACCTTC. The chain employs TRBV28 and TRBJ1-2, with D perhaps TRBD1 (6 bases). Trimming left V 3 bases short and J 7 bases short, with 9 bases between. Germline V lookup: CDR1 MDHEN, CDR2 SYDVKM. The length of the CDR3 is 12 residues.

The rearrangement links TRBV30 to TRBJ1-3, with 8 nucleotides matching TRBD1. Germline V gene lookup returns CDR1 GTSNPN and CDR2 SVGIG (reference sequence). V lost 5 bases to trimming and J lost 0 bases; unmatched junction nucleotides: 3. This CDR3 comprises 14 residues. The DNA for the CDR3 is TGTGCCTGGGCCGGGACAGGCTCTGGAAACACCATATATTTT. Its translation: CAWAGTGSGNTIYF.

The chain employs TRBV4-2 and TRBJ1-5; D not resolved. The CDR3 covers 15 residues. CDR1 LGHNA and CDR2 YNFKEQ come from the germline V gene. V lost 1 base and J 7 bases, leaving 14 bases between the germline ends. The CDR3 DNA sequence: TGTGCCAGCAGCCAAGCCTCAATAAATCTACAGCCCCAGCATTTT. The encoded protein is CASSQASINLQPQHF.

The rearrangement joins TRBV7-8 to TRBJ2-5; TRBD2 agrees at 14 bases. The CDR3 has 17 amino acids. Germline V lookup: CDR1 SGHVS, CDR2 FQNEAQ. The V segment lost 4 bases and the J segment 4 bases; nucleotides outside the gene matches: 8. CDR3 nucleotides: TGTGCCAGCAGCTCGGGACTAGCGGGAGTTGTGGGAGAGACCCAGTACTTC. Translating gives CASSSGLAGVVGETQYF. Full variable domain (missing parts from reference TRBV7-8 and TRBJ2-5): GAGVSQSPRYKVAKRGQDVALRCDPISGHVSLFWYQQALGQGPEFLTYFQNEAQLDKSGLPSDRFFAERPEGSVSTLKIQRTQQEDSAVYLCASSSGLAGVVGETQYFGPGTRLLVL.

The rearrangement joins TRBV29-1 to TRBJ1-2, with D tentatively TRBD1 (5 bases). Deletions cut 4 bases from V and 6 bases from J, with 15 bases between. This CDR3 has 13 residues. Germline V gives CDR1 SQVTM, CDR2 ANQGSEA. CDR3 coding DNA: TGCAGCGTTGCAGGGCGACTGTTCGATGGCTACACCTTC. Protein sequence: CSVAGRLFDGYTF.

The chain joins TRBV9 to TRBJ1-2; no firm D call. The CDR3 runs to 13 residues. Germline loops: CDR1 SGDLS, CDR2 YYNGEE. Trimming took 0 bases from V and 5 from J, leaving 8 bases between them. CDR3 protein: CASSVAPTYGYTF. The CDR3 DNA is TGTGCCAGCAGCGTAGCCCCCACTTATGGCTACACCTTC.

This clone is a singleton in its sample. The rearrangement uses TRBV7-9 and TRBJ2-2, with 7 bases matching TRBD1. V lost 5 bases and J lost 2; bases outside the gene matches: 11. CDR1 and CDR2 (germline): SEHNR, FQNEAQ (reference sequence). The CDR3 consists of 17 residues. The CDR3 sequence is CASSIRQGSINTGELFF. The CDR3, as DNA: TGTGCCAGCAGCATCCGACAGGGTTCCATCAACACCGGGGAGCTGTTTTTT.

This rearrangement joins TRBV29-1 to TRBJ2-3; TRBD2 matches 13 bases. The CDR3 has 15 amino acids. CDR1 and CDR2 from the germline V gene are SQVTM and ANQGSEA. V gave up 3 bases and J gave up 3 bases; unmatched junction bases: 3. CDR3 nucleotide sequence: TGCAGCGTTGAGGGGACTAGCGGGATAACAGATACGCAGTATTTT. Its protein product is CSVEGTSGITDTQYF.

The chain employs TRBV30 and TRBJ2-5, with TRBD1 matching over 9 bases. Germline V CDR1 and CDR2: GTSNPN, SVGIG (reference sequence). Trimming cost V 2 bases and J 5 bases; bases outside gene matches: 9. This CDR3 is 15 amino acids long. CDR3 nucleotides: TGTGCCTGGAGTCCCTGGACAGGGGCGTTGGAGACCCAGTACTTC. Protein product: CAWSPWTGALETQYF.

V gene TRBV7-3 combines with J gene TRBJ2-1; 8 bases match TRBD2. Unmatched junction bases numbered 8, after V lost 6 bases and J lost 4 bases. Germline CDR1 is SGHTA and CDR2 is FQGTGA. The CDR3 length is 15 residues. CDR3 DNA: TGTGCCAGCAGTATTATGGCTAGCGGGTACAATGAGCAGTTCTTC. Protein product: CASSIMASGYNEQFF. The full variable domain, with the rest looked up from reference TRBV7-3 and TRBJ2-1, is GAGVSQTPSNKVTEKGKYVELRCDPISGHTALYWYRQSLGQGPEFLIYFQGTGAADDSGLPNDRFFAVRPEGSVSTLKIQRTERGDSAVYLCASSIMASGYNEQFFGPGTRLTVL.

This clone has just one count. At one of its ends the junction is not consistent with the germline gene, which may arise from a read error. This chain links TRBV7-7 with TRBJ2-2; the D gene is possibly TRBD1 (6 bases). The CDR3 is made up of 14 amino acids. Germline lookup yields CDR1 SSHAT and CDR2 FNYEAQ (reference sequence). The CDR3 sequence: CASSQDSNTGELFF. In nucleotides, the CDR3 is TGTGCTAGCAGCCAGGACAGTAACACCGGGGAGCTGTTTTTT.

The chain has TRBV11-1 and TRBJ2-7; 7 bases are a match to TRBD1. This CDR3 is 16 amino acids long. Trimming at V came to 1 base and at J to 6 bases, leaving 12 bases not matched to a gene. CDR1 and CDR2 (germline): SGHAT, FQDESV (reference sequence). The CDR3 DNA sequence: TGTGCCAGCAGCTTAGGACACAGGGGCGAACTCGTCGAGCAGTACTTC. Amino acids: CASSLGHRGELVEQYF.

V is TRBV9 and J is TRBJ1-3; 8 bases agree with TRBD1. J lost 3 bases, V lost 5 bases, and 10 bases had no gene match. In germline, CDR1 is SGDLS, CDR2 YYNGEE. This CDR3 has 16 residues. CDR3 bases: TGTGCCAGCAGTCCCAGGCAGGGGGCAGGTGGAAACACCATATATTTT. Translating it yields CASSPRQGAGGNTIYF.